This T cell receptor (beta chain) was sequenced for a study of T cell changes during pregnancy in multiple sclerosis. Method: immunoSEQ multiplex PCR; TCRdb's copy keeps in-frame clones and lacks some. Among 85,000 to 95,000 clones listed, 91% were seen once. The germline CDR1 and CDR2 sequences are LNHDA and SQIVND (reference sequence). Trimming took 3 bases from V and 7 from J; bases not matched to a gene: 6. The length of the CDR3 is 14 residues. The sample in question was peripheral blood, obtained after pregnancy. The source of this sequence is a female donor in good health, enrolled as a control in a pregnancy study. The chain carries TRBV19 and TRBJ1-5, with 7 bases matching TRBD1. CDR3 DNA sequence: TGTGCCAGTAGTATCGACGCAGGGGGACAGCCCCAGCATTTT. Residues: CASSIDAGGQPQHF.